A selection of T cell receptor beta chains follows, all from one sample in a study of T-cell memory formation after mild COVID-19. MiXCR, run by TCRdb on the 5' RACE reads, gives a single entry per CDR3 protein. The sample has hundreds of thousands of distinct CDR3 sequences, about 23% seen once; the top ten hold roughly an eighth. Sequencing input: PBMCs or a T cell subset sorted from them (not recorded which). The receptors were sampled from an adult woman who had mild COVID-19 (a few samples of this study predate the infection). Cell type and time point are not known. The CDR3 runs from the conserved cysteine through the conserved F or W. Each record gives: D gene, V gene, J gene, clone size, CDR3 DNA, CDR3 protein. The D gene is left open where the match is weak. Not all rows give a size; the values are once, few, many and, for expanded clones, a class.

NA	TRBV7-2	TRBJ1-2	NA	TGTGCCAGCAGCTTAGGTCCAGGATTATCGGCTAACTATGGCTACACCTTC	CASSLGPGLSANYGYTF
NA	TRBV19	TRBJ2-5	NA	TGTGCCAGTAGTCCCGGGCGGGCTAGCTGGGAGACCCAGTACTTC	CASSPGRASWETQYF
TRBD1	TRBV7-2	TRBJ2-7	NA	TGTGCCAGCAGCTTAGGGGGGACAGGTTCAACCTACGAGCAGTACTTC	CASSLGGTGSTYEQYF
TRBD1	TRBV6-6	TRBJ1-3	few	TGTGCCAGCAGTCTTCAGGGGGCGTCTGGAAACACCATATATTTT	CASSLQGASGNTIYF
NA	TRBV20-1	TRBJ1-2	NA	TGCAGTGCTAGACACAGGGCAGTTGGCTACACCTTC	CSARHRAVGYTF
NA	TRBV4-1	TRBJ2-3	NA	TGCGCCAGCAGCCAAGATCCTGAGTCGAGTCGCGCGCAGTATTTT	CASSQDPESSRAQYF
NA	TRBV5-1	TRBJ2-7	NA	TGCGCCAGCACCATCGTCGGCTCATACGAGCAGTACTTC	CASTIVGSYEQYF
NA	TRBV11-2	TRBJ2-5	NA	TGTGCCAGCAGCTTAGTATTGGTGCGGGAGACCCAGTACTTC	CASSLVLVRETQYF
NA	TRBV28	TRBJ2-1	few	TGTGCCAGCAGTTATTCGATGAGCTATGAGCAGTTCTTC	CASSYSMSYEQFF
TRBD2	TRBV3-1	TRBJ2-7	NA	TGTGCCAGCAGCCAGGCTCTAGCGGCCTACGAGCAGTACTTC	CASSQALAAYEQYF
NA	TRBV5-1	TRBJ2-1	few	TGCGCCAGCGCCCGCCGGGCCGAGGACCCGGAAGGGCAGTTCTTC	CASARRAEDPEGQFF
NA	TRBV5-1	TRBJ1-2	few	TGCGCCAGCAGCCTAAATCCCACGACAGCCAACTATGGCTACACCTTC	CASSLNPTTANYGYTF
TRBD2	TRBV12-3/TRBV12-4	TRBJ2-7	few	TGTGCCAGCAGTTTTTCGCCTAGCGGGCCCTACGAGCAGTACTTC	CASSFSPSGPYEQYF
NA	TRBV29-1	TRBJ2-1	once	TGCAGCGTTAAGCATTCCTACAATGAGCAGTTCTTC	CSVKHSYNEQFF
NA	TRBV5-1	TRBJ2-4	NA	TGCGCCAGCAGCTCGGGGGAAGGGGGAAACATTCAGTACTTC	CASSSGEGGNIQYF
TRBD2	TRBV5-1	TRBJ2-2	few	TGCGCCAGCAGCTTATCCGGGCTAGCGGGGGGACCCCCCGGGGAGCTGTTTTTT	CASSLSGLAGGPPGELFF
TRBD1	TRBV7-8	TRBJ1-1	few	TGTGCCAGCAGCGATCCGGACAGGGGATGGAACACTGAAGCTTTCTTT	CASSDPDRGWNTEAFF
NA	TRBV5-1	TRBJ2-3	NA	TGCGCCAGCACCGTACAGATTGGGACAGATACGCAGTATTTT	CASTVQIGTDTQYF
TRBD2	TRBV5-1	TRBJ2-1	few	TGCGCCAGCATTCTAGGGACTAGCGGCGATGAGCAGTTCTTC	CASILGTSGDEQFF
NA	TRBV15	TRBJ1-2	NA	TGTGCCACCAGCAGAATCCCGCGTCGTATCACGTTTAAGGGCTACACCTTC	CATSRIPRRITFKGYTF
NA	TRBV5-1	TRBJ2-7	few	TGCGCCAGCAGCTTGGCCCGAAGGGAGGAGCAGTACTTC	CASSLARREEQYF
NA	TRBV7-3	TRBJ1-1	few	TGTGCCAGCAGCTATCTGGGGGGGAATCCGAACACTGAAGCTTTCTTT	CASSYLGGNPNTEAFF
NA	TRBV15	TRBJ2-7	NA	TGTGCCACCAGCAGAACCAGGACGACCTACGAGCAGTACTTC	CATSRTRTTYEQYF
NA	TRBV29-1	TRBJ2-7	NA	TGCAGCGTTGCGTCCCGGGGTAATGACCACGAGCAGTACTTC	CSVASRGNDHEQYF
TRBD2	TRBV6-6	TRBJ2-2	few	TGTGCCAGCACCCCTTTAGGACTAGCGGGGGGGCGAAGGGACGGGGAGCTGTTTTTT	CASTPLGLAGGRRDGELFF
NA	TRBV9	TRBJ1-4	NA	TGTGCCGCGGGGCCGGGGCCAACTAATGAAAAACTGTTTTTT	CAAGPGPTNEKLFF
TRBD1	TRBV4-1	TRBJ2-7	NA	TGCGCCAGCAGCCAAGGACAGGGTCTTACCTACGAGCAGTACTTC	CASSQGQGLTYEQYF
TRBD1	TRBV5-1	TRBJ2-7	few	TGCGCCAGCAGCTGGCTGACAGGGGGCTACGACGAGCAGTACTTC	CASSWLTGGYDEQYF
NA	TRBV7-9	TRBJ2-7	NA	TGTGCCAGCAGCTTAGTAGTAGGCAGCGACGAGCAGTACTTC	CASSLVVGSDEQYF
TRBD1	TRBV11-3	TRBJ2-3	few	TGTGCCAGCAGAGGACAGGGGAAAGATACGCAGTATTTT	CASRGQGKDTQYF
NA	TRBV12-3/TRBV12-4	TRBJ2-5	NA	TGTGCCACATTATACGGACAGCTACAAGAGACCCAGTACTTC	CATLYGQLQETQYF